This TCR beta chain was retrieved from a study of Ad26.COV2.S vaccination and SARS-CoV-2 variants. Study-wide background: Donor had been placed in the Ad26.COV2.S arm of the COV1001 trial.

Study conclusions and caveats: Considerable breadth of spike-specific CD8+ and CD4+ T cell responses has reportedly been documented following vaccination.

Clones were sequenced by immunoSEQ multiplex PCR, and TCRdb holds only the in-frame ones, with some missing. The repertoire has more than 300,000 clones, roughly 86% of them found once; the top ten carry around 1.9%. Noted treatment: around 19 received Ad26.COV2.S at low or high dose, single or two shots; roughly five received placebo; per-sample allocation not given. The investigators took samples on day 63 after the first vaccine or placebo injection. About this clone: The antigen is undetermined.

V lost 2 bases and J lost 2, with 19 bases in between. This CDR3 contains 17 residues. CDR1 and CDR2 from the germline V gene are SGHDT and YYEEEE. This TCR came from a person aged 18-60 years who received the Ad26.COV2.S COVID-19 vaccine or a placebo. The V call is TRBV5-6, the J call TRBJ2-5; maybe TRBD2 (6 bases). This specimen was peripheral blood, taken in a trial of Ad26.COV2.S vaccine versus placebo. The CDR3 region has the DNA TGTGCCAGCAGCTTTGATCCGGGACGGGGGAATCAAGAGACCCAGTACTTC. This codes for CASSFDPGRGNQETQYF.